The clone carrying this TCR beta chain has a single count. Authors' data handling: How many nucleated cells were present was estimated from reference gene primer amplification. This table comes from immunoSEQ multiplex PCR, and its TCRdb copy is limited to in-frame clones, with some not included. V and J calls and clone size are those listed in that table; D and trimming were worked out from the DNA. The sample yields about 64,000 clones, about nine tenths seen once. The sample originates from a study of blood T cell repertoires in COVID-19. Study information: Samples taken during acute and convalescent COVID-19 were collected in the United States, Italy and Spain.

CDR3 length: 13 residues. V lost 9 bases, J lost 3 bases, and 14 bases lay in between. The sequence was obtained from a man aged 45-65 years with active COVID-19. The rearrangement joins TRBV12-3 or TRBV12-4 to TRBJ2-5, with a possible D match to TRBD1 (5 bases). Sequenced: peripheral blood. CDR3 region: CASSSVGEETQYF. The CDR3 coding sequence is TGTGCCAGTTCCTCGGTAGGGGAAGAGACCCAGTACTTC.